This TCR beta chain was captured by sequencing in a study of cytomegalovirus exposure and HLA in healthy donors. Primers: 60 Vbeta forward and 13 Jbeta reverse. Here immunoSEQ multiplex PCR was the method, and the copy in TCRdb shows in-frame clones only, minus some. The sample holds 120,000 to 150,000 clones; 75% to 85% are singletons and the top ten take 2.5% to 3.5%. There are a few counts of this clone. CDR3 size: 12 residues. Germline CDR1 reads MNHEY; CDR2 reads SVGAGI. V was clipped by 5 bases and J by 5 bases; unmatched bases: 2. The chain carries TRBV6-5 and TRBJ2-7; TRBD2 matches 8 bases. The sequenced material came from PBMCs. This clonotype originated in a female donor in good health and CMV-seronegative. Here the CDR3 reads CASSRGGNEQYF. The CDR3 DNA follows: TGTGCCAGCAGTCGGGGGGGAAACGAGCAGTACTTC.